Following are 15 T cell receptor beta chains from one sample sequenced in a study of blood T cell repertoires in COVID-19. The data were produced by immunoSEQ multiplex PCR, yet TCRdb's version contains in-frame clones alone and is incomplete. The sample includes about 140,000 clones, roughly 80% of them seen just once. Sample: peripheral blood. These receptors were obtained from a human donor in a cohort sampled during active COVID-19.

The V call is TRBV7-3, the J call TRBJ2-2, with D unclear. Germline V gives CDR1 SGHTA, CDR2 FQGTGA. Trimming took off 3 bases at V and 4 bases at J, with 6 bases between the two ends. The CDR3 covers 13 residues. CDR3 DNA: TGTGCCAGCAGCTTTACAGCCACCGGGGAGCTGTTTTTT. Translation: CASSFTATGELFF.

The J gene is TRBJ1-5, the V gene TRBV5-6; 9 nucleotides align to TRBD1. V shed 2 bases and J 6 bases; nucleotides not matched to a gene: 3. Germline V lookup: CDR1 SGHDT, CDR2 YYEEEE. This CDR3 has 14 residues. CDR3 in DNA: TGTGCCAGCAGCTTCAACAGGGGGCTTCAGCCCCAGCATTTT. Translated, it gives CASSFNRGLQPQHF.

The V and J genes are TRBV10-3 and TRBJ2-1; D is possibly TRBD1 (6 bases). V dropped 5 bases and J dropped 4 bases, with 24 bases sitting between them. The CDR3 extends over 18 amino acids. The germline CDR1 and CDR2 sequences are ENHRY and SYGVKD. Here the CDR3 DNA reads TGTGCCATCAGTCCCACTACCGGGACATCGGGGAAATACAATGAGCAGTTCTTC. Residues: CAISPTTGTSGKYNEQFF.

V is TRBV9 and J is TRBJ2-2, with D possibly being TRBD2 (6 bases). CDR1 SGDLS and CDR2 YYNGEE come from the germline V gene. V was shortened by 3 bases and J by 6 bases, with 18 bases between the two germline ends. The CDR3 has 16 residues. The CDR3 protein is CASSGPREGGPGELFF. The CDR3 DNA is TGTGCCAGCAGCGGACCCCGAGAGGGAGGTCCCGGGGAGCTGTTTTTT.

DNA for the CDR3: TGTGCCAGCACAAGGGACAGGGCTTATAGCAATCAGCCCCAGCATTTT. Its translation: CASTRDRAYSNQPQHF. The chain has TRBV5-5 and TRBJ1-5; 9 bases agree with TRBD1. Losses at the gene ends were 6 bases for V and 0 bases for J; bases not matched to a gene: 7. Per the germline V gene, CDR1 is SGHKS and CDR2 is YYEKEE (reference sequence). The CDR3 is 16 amino acids.

This clone showed up just once. V gene TRBV30 combines with J gene TRBJ1-6; the match to TRBD1 covers 9 bases. The CDR3 totals 15 residues. Trimming at V came to 4 bases and at J to 6 bases, leaving 7 bases not matched to a gene. Germline V CDR1 and CDR2: GTSNPN, SVGIG (reference sequence). Here the CDR3 DNA reads TGTGCCTGGACCCCAAAGACAGGGGGTAATTCACCCCTCCACTTT. Translated, it gives CAWTPKTGGNSPLHF.

Concerning this clone itself: The same CDR3 is also encoded by other DNA sequences in this sample. This rearrangement joins TRBV6-5 to TRBJ1-1; 7 bases line up with TRBD1. V shed 8 bases and J 0 bases; nucleotides not matched to a gene: 3. CDR3 length: 13 residues. CDR1 and CDR2 from the germline V gene are MNHEY and SVGAGI. CDR3 in DNA: TGTGCCAGCCGACAGGGTGTGAACACTGAAGCTTTCTTT. It specifies CASRQGVNTEAFF.

The chain links TRBV25-1 to TRBJ2-3, with D hard to call. CDR3 length: 15 amino acids. Trimming pared 3 bases from V and 2 bases from J, leaving 12 bases between. The germline CDR1 and CDR2 sequences are MGHDK and SYGVNS. CDR3 residues: CASSDPTFHTDTQYF. The CDR3 coding sequence is TGTGCCAGCAGTGACCCTACCTTTCACACAGATACGCAGTATTTT.

J is TRBJ2-5 and V is TRBV3-1 (or the pseudogene TRBV3-2); TRBD2 matches 7 bases. CDR1 LGHDT and CDR2 YNNKEL come from the germline V gene (reference sequence). The CDR3 consists of 15 residues. The J segment lost 2 bases and the V segment lost 4 bases, leaving 7 bases of the junction unmatched. The CDR3 is CASSPSGSLQETQYF. The CDR3 DNA sequence: TGTGCCAGCAGCCCTAGCGGCTCTTTACAAGAGACCCAGTACTTC.

The table lists this clone with a few counts. The rearrangement links TRBV5-6 to TRBJ1-1; 11 nucleotides align to TRBD1. The J segment lost 4 bases and the V segment lost 5 bases, leaving 13 bases of the junction unmatched. The CDR3 runs to 17 residues. Germline V gene lookup returns CDR1 SGHDT and CDR2 YYEEEE. The CDR3 region has the DNA TGTGCCAGCAGTCTCCCGGGACAGGGGGAAAGGGGCACTGAAGCTTTCTTT. It translates to CASSLPGQGERGTEAFF.

The chain has TRBV19 and TRBJ2-7, with 10 bases fitting TRBD1. CDR3 size: 16 residues. V shed 3 bases, J shed 0 bases, and the junction held 5 bases outside the gene matches. The germline V gene encodes CDR1 LNHDA and CDR2 SQIVND (reference sequence). Written as DNA, the CDR3 is TGTGCCAGTAGTATTCCGGGACAGGGGTCCTCCTACGAGCAGTACGTC. This gives the protein CASSIPGQGSSYEQYV.

This clone turned up a few times. The chain uses TRBV3-1 (or the pseudogene TRBV3-2) and TRBJ1-5, with 9 positions matching TRBD1. Germline-derived CDR1 and CDR2 are LGHDT and YNNKEL (reference sequence). After removal of 4 bases from V and 4 bases from J, the junction contained 2 bases not matched to a gene. The CDR3 contains 14 residues. The CDR3 DNA reads as TGTGCCAGCAGCCTAGGACAGGGGAATCAGCCCCAGCATTTT. Protein sequence: CASSLGQGNQPQHF.

This clone has a handful of counts. The gene calls are TRBV5-1 and TRBJ2-1; 10 bases are shared with TRBD2. V dropped 1 base and J dropped 5; count of bases not matched to a gene: 12. The CDR3 totals 18 residues. The germline gives CDR1 SGHRS, CDR2 YFSETQ. CDR3 loop: CASSLNPSGGVGNNEQFF. Written as DNA, the CDR3 is TGCGCCAGCAGCTTGAATCCTAGCGGGGGAGTGGGGAACAATGAGCAGTTCTTC.

The chain couples TRBV7-2 to TRBJ1-1, with D tentatively TRBD1 (5 bases). Germline CDR1 reads SGHTA; CDR2 reads FQGNSA. CDR3 length equals 17 residues. V gave up 7 bases and J gave up 0 bases, with 21 bases separating them. The CDR3 nucleotides are TGTGCCAGCAACTTCCCGCAGGGAGGGGTGGTGAACACTGAAGCTTTCTTT. Protein product: CASNFPQGGVVNTEAFF.

The V and J genes are TRBV28 and TRBJ2-1; D is possibly TRBD1 (6 bases). The V gene's germline CDR1 is MDHEN and CDR2 SYDVKM. V lost 11 bases and J 0 bases, leaving 20 bases between the germline ends. The CDR3 is 16 residues long. DNA for the CDR3: TGTGCCGTAACCCCCACAGGGAGAGGCTCCTACAATGAGCAGTTCTTC. As protein: CAVTPTGRGSYNEQFF.